The 22 T cell receptor beta chains given below trace back to one sample, sequenced in a study of T cell repertoires in cytomegalovirus infection. TCRdb used MiXCR to reprocess the reads, holding one entry per CDR3 protein. The data contain 400,000 to 550,000 distinct CDR3 sequences, about 11% of them singletons. Sequenced material: PBMCs. These receptors all come from a human donor in good health (CMV status not recorded). Some clones in this sample may be carry-over from other donors' samples.

This clonotype was picked up a small number of times. The chain links TRBV20-1 to TRBJ2-7; 8 positions match TRBD1. CDR1 and CDR2 (germline): DFQATT, SNEGSKA (reference sequence). The CDR3 contains 14 residues. V was clipped by 4 bases and J by 3 bases; unmatched bases: 8. The DNA of the CDR3 is TGCAGTGCTAAACAGGGGGTTTTAGTCTACGAGCAGTACTTC. Translated, it gives CSAKQGVLVYEQYF.

This clonotype was counted at least ten times. V and J are TRBV5-6 and TRBJ2-3; 9 positions agree with TRBD2. Germline V CDR1 and CDR2: SGHDT, YYEEEE. V gave up 5 bases and J gave up 3 bases; unmatched junction bases: 7. CDR3 length: 15 amino acids. CDR3 in DNA: TGTGCCAGCAGAACCCCAGCGGGAGGTACAGATACGCAGTATTTT. It encodes CASRTPAGGTDTQYF.

This clonotype was observed many times. The CDR3 loop is CASSYDRAPYGYTF. The CDR3 coding sequence is TGTGCCAGCAGTTACGACAGGGCACCCTATGGCTACACCTTC. The chain has TRBV6-5 and TRBJ1-2, with 7 bases that match TRBD1. Germline CDR1 is MNHEY and CDR2 is SVGAGI. After removal of 2 bases from V and 4 bases from J, the junction contained 4 bases not matched to a gene. The CDR3 loop spans 14 amino acids.

The V gene is TRBV18, the J gene TRBJ2-3; TRBD2 might be the D (6 bases). Deletions cut 5 bases from V and 4 bases from J, with 19 bases between. The CDR3 is made up of 16 amino acids. Germline values: CDR1 KGHSH, CDR2 LQKENI. CDR3: CASSTPGLGMPDTQYF. CDR3 DNA sequence: TGTGCCAGCTCAACGCCGGGACTGGGAATGCCAGATACGCAGTATTTT.

This clonotype was detected many times. The genes are TRBV27 and TRBJ1-6, with D possibly matching TRBD1 (5 bases). CDR1 MNHEY and CDR2 SMNVEV come from the germline V gene (reference sequence). The V end was cut by 5 bases, the J end by 14 bases, with 13 bases between. This CDR3 is built from 12 residues. The CDR3 DNA reads as TGTGCCAGCAGTGGAGAATTGGGGGCCCTCCACTTT. As protein: CASSGELGALHF.

This clonotype appeared many times. The chain couples TRBV11-2 to TRBJ1-1; tentatively, D is TRBD1 (5 bases). The CDR3 extends over 14 amino acids. Germline V gene data show CDR1 as SGHAT and CDR2 as FQNNGV. V was clipped by 0 bases and J by 5 bases, with 10 bases between them. CDR3 sequence (DNA): TGTGCCAGCAGCTTAGATCGGGGGAGGACTGAAGCTTTCTTT. Translation: CASSLDRGRTEAFF.

This clonotype was detected only a few times. The chain carries TRBV9 and TRBJ2-5, with TRBD2 matching 13 bases. In germline, CDR1 is SGDLS, CDR2 YYNGEE. The CDR3 is 17 residues long. The ends lost 6 bases at V and 4 bases at J; junction bases unmatched: 12. CDR3 protein: CASTRTSGSGVGETQYF. The DNA of the CDR3 is TGTGCCAGCACCCGGACTAGCGGGAGTGGGGTGGGAGAGACCCAGTACTTC.

This clonotype was found many times. J is TRBJ1-1 and V is TRBV23-1; D is possibly TRBD1 (5 bases). TRBV23-1 is annotated as an ORF whose role is uncertain. The CDR3 extends over 18 amino acids. The V end was cut by 0 bases, the J end by 2 bases, with 19 bases between. The CDR3 DNA follows: TGCGCCAGCAGTCAATCGGGGCTGATTGCCTCGGGTAACACTGAAGCTTTCTTT. The encoded protein is CASSQSGLIASGNTEAFF.

This clonotype was seen many times. The chain combines TRBV12-3 or TRBV12-4 with TRBJ2-2; 9 bases are a match to TRBD2. After removal of 5 bases from V and 7 bases from J, the junction contained 11 bases not matched to a gene. The CDR3 is 16 residues long. CDR3 nucleotide sequence: TGTGCCAGCAGTCGGCCGCGGACTAGCGAGGGCGGGGAGCTGTTTTTT. Its protein is CASSRPRTSEGGELFF.

At least ten counts were recorded for this clonotype. The chain joins TRBV5-1 to TRBJ2-1; 10 nucleotides match TRBD2. The CDR3 runs 16 residues. CDR1 and CDR2 from the germline V gene are SGHRS and YFSETQ. V was pared by 0 bases and J by 4 bases, with 4 bases of the junction left unmatched. The CDR3 sequence: CASSLVTSGSYNEQFF. CDR3 DNA: TGCGCCAGCAGCTTGGTGACTAGCGGGTCTTACAATGAGCAGTTCTTC.

This clonotype was observed at least ten times. The rearrangement uses TRBV27 and TRBJ2-2; TRBD1 matches at 9 bases. Germline V gives CDR1 MNHEY, CDR2 SMNVEV (reference sequence). The CDR3 covers 11 residues. The V segment lost 10 bases and the J segment 15 bases; nucleotides outside the gene matches: 9. The CDR3 here is CATFGQGKVFF. In DNA, the CDR3 is TGTGCCACCTTCGGACAGGGGAAGGTGTTTTTT.

In regard to this clonotype: This clone may be a read error of a much larger clone one base away. This sequence joins TRBV12-3 or TRBV12-4 and TRBJ2-7; TRBD1 is a possible D gene (5 bases). Deletions cut 8 bases from V and 2 bases from J, with 19 bases between. This CDR3 spans 15 amino acids. CDR3 residues: CASGRRTAGTYEQYF. The CDR3, as DNA: TGTGCCAGCGGTAGAAGGACGGCAGGGACCTACGAGCAGTACTTC.

This rearrangement joins TRBV5-1 to TRBJ2-5; TRBD2 agrees at 12 bases. CDR1 is SGHRS, CDR2 YFSETQ, per germline. The V segment lost 4 bases and the J segment 1 base; nucleotides outside the gene matches: 5. The CDR3 covers 16 residues. The CDR3 region has the DNA TGCGCCAGCAGCCTAGGACTAGCGGGACCCCAAGAGACCCAGTACTTC. This sequence encodes CASSLGLAGPQETQYF.

This clonotype was detected ten times or more. This rearrangement joins TRBV10-2 to TRBJ2-7; TRBD1 aligns across 7 bases. J was trimmed by 6 bases and V by 0 bases; bases with no gene match: 8. Germline V gene sequence: CDR1 WSHSY, CDR2 SAAADI. This CDR3 is 15 amino acids long. CDR3 in amino acids: CASSESGQVSREQYF. CDR3 sequence (DNA): TGCGCCAGCAGTGAGTCAGGACAGGTGTCCCGCGAGCAGTACTTC.

This clonotype was seen many times. The V call is TRBV4-2, the J call TRBJ2-1, with D possibly matching TRBD2 (6 bases). Between the trimmed V and J ends, which lost 3 bases and 7 bases, there was a span of 16 bases. This CDR3 is 15 amino acids long. Looked up from germline, CDR1 is LGHNA and CDR2 is YNFKEQ. CDR3 in DNA: TGTGCCAGCAGCCATCCTTACGGGAGAGGGAATGAGCAGTTCTTC. Amino acids: CASSHPYGRGNEQFF.

There are a few counts of this clonotype. This clone may be a read error of a much larger clone one base away. The rearrangement uses TRBV11-3 and TRBJ2-1; the D is unclear. The CDR3 runs 11 residues. The germline CDR1 and CDR2 sequences are SGHNT and YENEEA. V lost 5 bases and J lost 4, with 3 bases in between. The CDR3 is CASSMYNEQFF. Here the CDR3 DNA reads TGTGCCAGCAGCATGTACAATGAGCAGTTCTTC.

This chain links TRBV20-1 with TRBJ2-1; 12 bases are a match to TRBD2. V shed 5 bases and J 8 bases; nucleotides not matched to a gene: 10. The CDR3 contains 15 residues. CDR1 DFQATT and CDR2 SNEGSKA come from the germline V gene (reference sequence). CDR3 region: CSAEKLAGGPYEQFF. The CDR3 nucleotides read TGCAGTGCTGAAAAGCTAGCGGGAGGGCCGTATGAGCAGTTCTTC.

This clonotype was counted a few times. V usage is TRBV2 and J usage is TRBJ2-2, with D possibly being TRBD2 (6 bases). This CDR3 contains 16 residues. In germline, CDR1 is SNHLY, CDR2 FYNNEI. Trimming pared 8 bases from V and 4 bases from J, leaving 20 bases between. For the CDR3, the DNA is TGTGCCAGCGTCCGGGACTTCTTCGCGGGCACCGGGGAGCTGTTTTTT. It codes for CASVRDFFAGTGELFF.

This clonotype was seen once. This may be a read error, as it is one base from a much larger clone. This rearrangement joins TRBV2 to TRBJ2-1, with TRBD1 as a possible D gene (7 bases). In germline, CDR1 is SNHLY, CDR2 FYNNEI. The V end lost 7 bases, the J end lost 8 bases, and 21 bases lay between the germline ends. CDR3 size: 15 residues. CDR3 coding DNA: TGTGCCAGCATTGCCGGGACAGTGGGGGGATATGAGCAGTTCTTC. Its translation: CASIAGTVGGYEQFF.

This clonotype was seen ten or more times. The chain recombines TRBV11-2 with TRBJ1-2; the match to TRBD1 covers 7 bases. The V gene end was trimmed by 4 bases and the J gene end by 5 bases; junction bases not matched to a gene: 13. CDR1 SGHAT and CDR2 FQNNGV come from the germline V gene. The CDR3 contains 16 residues. Here the CDR3 reads CASSSPRRQGRYGYTF. DNA of the CDR3: TGTGCCAGCAGCTCTCCGAGACGACAGGGACGGTATGGCTACACCTTC.

J is TRBJ2-1 and V is TRBV5-1, with D possibly TRBD1 on 5 matching bases. Germline V gene lookup returns CDR1 SGHRS and CDR2 YFSETQ. CDR3 size: 14 residues. Trimming stripped 4 bases from V and 3 bases from J, with 11 bases between. The CDR3 loop reads CASSRQTLYNEQFF. CDR3 coding DNA: TGCGCCAGCAGCCGACAGACGCTCTACAATGAGCAGTTCTTC.

This clonotype was recorded many times. CDR3 in DNA: TGTGCCAGCAGCTTAGCGCAATTGGGGGGTCAGGAGACCCAGTACTTC. This sequence encodes CASSLAQLGGQETQYF. V and J are TRBV7-2 and TRBJ2-5; the D gene is possibly TRBD2 (6 bases). CDR3 length: 16 amino acids. Deletions cut 0 bases from V and 5 bases from J, with 16 bases between. Germline-derived CDR1 and CDR2 are SGHTA and FQGNSA.